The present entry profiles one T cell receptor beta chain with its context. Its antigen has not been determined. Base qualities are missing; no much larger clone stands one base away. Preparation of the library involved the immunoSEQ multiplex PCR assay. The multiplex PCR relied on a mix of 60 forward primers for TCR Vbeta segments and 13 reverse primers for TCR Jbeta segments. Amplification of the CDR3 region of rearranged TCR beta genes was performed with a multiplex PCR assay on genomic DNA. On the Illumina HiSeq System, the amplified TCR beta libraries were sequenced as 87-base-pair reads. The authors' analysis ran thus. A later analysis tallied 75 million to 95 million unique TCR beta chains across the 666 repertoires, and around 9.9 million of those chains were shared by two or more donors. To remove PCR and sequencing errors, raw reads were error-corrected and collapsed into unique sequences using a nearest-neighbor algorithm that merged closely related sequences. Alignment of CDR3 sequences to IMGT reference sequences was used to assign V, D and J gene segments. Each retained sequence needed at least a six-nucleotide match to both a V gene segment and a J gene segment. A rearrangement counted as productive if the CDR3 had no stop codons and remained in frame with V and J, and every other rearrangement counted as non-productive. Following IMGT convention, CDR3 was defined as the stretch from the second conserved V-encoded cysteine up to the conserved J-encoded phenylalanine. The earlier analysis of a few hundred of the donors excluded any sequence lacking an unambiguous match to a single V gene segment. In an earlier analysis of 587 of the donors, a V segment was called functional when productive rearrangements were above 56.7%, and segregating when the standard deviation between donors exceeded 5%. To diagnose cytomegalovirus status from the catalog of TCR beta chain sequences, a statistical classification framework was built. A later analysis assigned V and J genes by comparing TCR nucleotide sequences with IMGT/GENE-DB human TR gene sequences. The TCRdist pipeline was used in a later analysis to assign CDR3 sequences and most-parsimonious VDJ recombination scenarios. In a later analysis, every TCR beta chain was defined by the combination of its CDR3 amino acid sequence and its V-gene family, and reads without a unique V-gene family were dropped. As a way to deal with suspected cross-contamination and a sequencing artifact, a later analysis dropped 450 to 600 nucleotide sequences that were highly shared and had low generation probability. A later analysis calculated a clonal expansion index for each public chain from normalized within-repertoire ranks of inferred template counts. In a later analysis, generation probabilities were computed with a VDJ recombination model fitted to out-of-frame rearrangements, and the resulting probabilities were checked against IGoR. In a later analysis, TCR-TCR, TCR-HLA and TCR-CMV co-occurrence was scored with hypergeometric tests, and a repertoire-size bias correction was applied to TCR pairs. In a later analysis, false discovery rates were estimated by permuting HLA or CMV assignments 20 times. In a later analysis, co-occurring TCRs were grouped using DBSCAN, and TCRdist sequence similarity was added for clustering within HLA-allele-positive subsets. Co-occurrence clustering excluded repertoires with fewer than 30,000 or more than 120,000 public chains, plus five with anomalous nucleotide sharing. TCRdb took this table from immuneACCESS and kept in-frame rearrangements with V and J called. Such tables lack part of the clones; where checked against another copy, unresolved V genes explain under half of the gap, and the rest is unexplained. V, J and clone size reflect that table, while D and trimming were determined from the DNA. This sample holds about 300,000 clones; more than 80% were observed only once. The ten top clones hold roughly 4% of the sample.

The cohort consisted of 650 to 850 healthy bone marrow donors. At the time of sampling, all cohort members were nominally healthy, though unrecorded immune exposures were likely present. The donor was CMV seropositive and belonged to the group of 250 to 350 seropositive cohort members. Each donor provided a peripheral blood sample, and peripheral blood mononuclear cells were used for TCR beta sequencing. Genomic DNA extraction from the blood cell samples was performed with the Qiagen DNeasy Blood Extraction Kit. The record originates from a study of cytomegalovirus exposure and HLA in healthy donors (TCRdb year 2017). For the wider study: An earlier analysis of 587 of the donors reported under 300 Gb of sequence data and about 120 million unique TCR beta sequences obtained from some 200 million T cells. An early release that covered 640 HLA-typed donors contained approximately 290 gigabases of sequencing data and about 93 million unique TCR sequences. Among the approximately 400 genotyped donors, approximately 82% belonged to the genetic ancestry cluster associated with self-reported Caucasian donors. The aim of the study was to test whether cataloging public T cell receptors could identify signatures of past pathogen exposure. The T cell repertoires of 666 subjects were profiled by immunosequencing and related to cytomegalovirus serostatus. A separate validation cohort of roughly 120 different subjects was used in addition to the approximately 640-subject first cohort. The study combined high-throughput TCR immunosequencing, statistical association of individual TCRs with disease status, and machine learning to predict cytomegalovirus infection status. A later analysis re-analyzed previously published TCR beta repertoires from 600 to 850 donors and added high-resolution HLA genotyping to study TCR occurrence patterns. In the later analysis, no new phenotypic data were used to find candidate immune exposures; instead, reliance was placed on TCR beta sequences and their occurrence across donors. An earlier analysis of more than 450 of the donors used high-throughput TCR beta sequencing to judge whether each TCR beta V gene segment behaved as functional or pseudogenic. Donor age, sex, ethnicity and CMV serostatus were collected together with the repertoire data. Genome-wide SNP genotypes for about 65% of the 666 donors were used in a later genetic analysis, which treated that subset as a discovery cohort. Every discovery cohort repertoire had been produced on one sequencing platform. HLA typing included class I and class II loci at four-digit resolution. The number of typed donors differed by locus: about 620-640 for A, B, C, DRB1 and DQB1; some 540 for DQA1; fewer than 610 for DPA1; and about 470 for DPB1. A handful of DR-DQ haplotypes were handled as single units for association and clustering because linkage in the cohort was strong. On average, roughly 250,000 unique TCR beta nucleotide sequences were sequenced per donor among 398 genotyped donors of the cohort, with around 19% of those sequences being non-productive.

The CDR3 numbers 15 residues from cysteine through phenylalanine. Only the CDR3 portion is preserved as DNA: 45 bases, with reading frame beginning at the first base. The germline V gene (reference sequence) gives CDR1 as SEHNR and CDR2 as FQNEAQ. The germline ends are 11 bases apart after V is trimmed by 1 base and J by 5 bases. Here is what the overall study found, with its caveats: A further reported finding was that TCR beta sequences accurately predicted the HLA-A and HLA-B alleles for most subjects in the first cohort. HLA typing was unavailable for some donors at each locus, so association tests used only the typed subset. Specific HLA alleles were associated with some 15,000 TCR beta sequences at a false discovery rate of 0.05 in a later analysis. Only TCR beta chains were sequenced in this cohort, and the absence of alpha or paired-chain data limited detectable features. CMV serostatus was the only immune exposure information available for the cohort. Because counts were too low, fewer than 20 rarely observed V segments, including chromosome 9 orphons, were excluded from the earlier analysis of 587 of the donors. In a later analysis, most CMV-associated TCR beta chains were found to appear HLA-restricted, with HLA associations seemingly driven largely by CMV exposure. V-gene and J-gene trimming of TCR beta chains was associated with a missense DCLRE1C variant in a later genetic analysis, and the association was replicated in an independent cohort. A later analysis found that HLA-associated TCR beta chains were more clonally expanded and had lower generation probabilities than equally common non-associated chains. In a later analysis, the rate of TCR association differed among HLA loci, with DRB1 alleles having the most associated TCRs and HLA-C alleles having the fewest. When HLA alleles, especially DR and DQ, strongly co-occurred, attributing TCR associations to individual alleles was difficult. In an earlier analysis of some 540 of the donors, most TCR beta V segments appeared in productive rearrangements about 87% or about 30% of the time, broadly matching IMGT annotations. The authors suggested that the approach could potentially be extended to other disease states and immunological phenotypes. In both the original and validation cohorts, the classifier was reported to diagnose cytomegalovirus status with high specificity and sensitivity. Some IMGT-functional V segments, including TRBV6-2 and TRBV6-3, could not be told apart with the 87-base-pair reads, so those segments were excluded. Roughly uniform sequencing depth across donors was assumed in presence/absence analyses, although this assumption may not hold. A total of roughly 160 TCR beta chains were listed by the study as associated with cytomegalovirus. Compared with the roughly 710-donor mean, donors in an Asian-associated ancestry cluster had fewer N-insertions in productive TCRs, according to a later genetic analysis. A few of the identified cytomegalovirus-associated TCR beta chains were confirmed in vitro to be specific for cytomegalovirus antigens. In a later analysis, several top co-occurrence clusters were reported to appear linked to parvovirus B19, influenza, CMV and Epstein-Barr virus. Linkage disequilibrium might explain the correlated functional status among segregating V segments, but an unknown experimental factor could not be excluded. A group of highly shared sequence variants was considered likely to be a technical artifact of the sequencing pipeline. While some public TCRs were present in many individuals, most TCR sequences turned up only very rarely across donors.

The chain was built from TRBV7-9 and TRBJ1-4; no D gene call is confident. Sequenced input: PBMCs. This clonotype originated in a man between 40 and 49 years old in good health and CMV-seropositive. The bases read TGTGCCAGCAGCTTAGAGCGAGTTCGAAATGAAAAACTGTTTTTT. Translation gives CASSLERVRNEKLFF.